Below are 3 T cell receptor beta chains sequenced from a single sample in a study of control samples from healthy donors and cancer patients. Libraries were prepared by immunoSEQ multiplex PCR; TCRdb keeps only in-frame clonotypes and omits some of them. The sample shows tens of thousands of clones, about 87% of them seen only once. Sequenced material: PBMCs. These receptors were obtained from a woman in her fifties or sixties with head and neck cancer.

The J gene is TRBJ1-4, the V gene TRBV5-1; D not resolved. CDR1 and CDR2 from the germline V gene are SGHRS and YFSETQ. Trimming removed 2 bases from V and 4 bases from J, with 9 bases in between. This CDR3 contains 14 residues. For the CDR3, the DNA is TGCGCCAGCAGCTTAATGTCGGTTAATGAAAAACTGTTTTTT. Encoded protein: CASSLMSVNEKLFF.

The chain has TRBV2 and TRBJ2-7, with D hard to call. Germline CDR1 is SNHLY and CDR2 is FYNNEI. V was pared by 9 bases and J by 0 bases, with 15 bases between. The CDR3 is 14 residues long. The CDR3 nucleotides are TGTGCCAGTCGAGCCGCAAAGTACTCCTACGAGCAGTACTTC. Its translation: CASRAAKYSYEQYF.

The rearrangement links TRBV11-2 to TRBJ2-4; no definite D call. From germline, CDR1 is SGHAT and CDR2 FQNNGV. Trimming took 3 bases from V and 0 from J, leaving 15 bases between them. The CDR3 sequence is 17 residues long. CDR3 sequence (DNA): TGTGCCAGCAGCTTTTTGTCAGTCAGGATAGCCAAAAACATTCAGTACTTC. It is translated as CASSFLSVRIAKNIQYF.